What follows are 21 T cell receptor beta chains derived from one specimen sequenced in a study of shared clonotypes between healthy human individuals. Clones were read by immunoSEQ multiplex PCR, and TCRdb kept only the in-frame ones, dropping some. The data show about 2.4 million clones, 93% seen once. Sequenced material: naive CD4+ T cells from PBMCs. The subset here: CD45RA+ positively selected. Receptor source: a man aged 18 to 29 in good health. Some clones in this sample may be carry-over from other donors' samples.

This chain uses TRBV9 with TRBJ1-1; D perhaps matches TRBD1 (5 bases). The germline CDR1 and CDR2 sequences are SGDLS and YYNGEE. This CDR3 is 16 amino acids long. V was clipped by 3 bases and J by 3 bases, with 18 bases between them. The CDR3 nucleotides are TGTGCCAGCAGCGCCCAACCGTCGGGGACGCACACTGAAGCTTTCTTT. As protein: CASSAQPSGTHTEAFF. Filled out from reference TRBV9 and TRBJ1-1, the complete variable domain reads DSGVTQTPKHLITATGQRVTLRCSPRSGDLSVYWYQQSLDQGLQFLIQYYNGEERAKGNILERFSAQQFPDLHSELNLSSLELGDSALYFCASSAQPSGTHTEAFFGQGTRLTVV.

This rearrangement joins TRBV25-1 to TRBJ2-1, with 13 nucleotides matching TRBD2. Germline V gene data show CDR1 as MGHDK and CDR2 as SYGVNS. CDR3 length: 17 amino acids. The V segment lost 6 bases and the J segment 0 bases; nucleotides outside the gene matches: 5. The CDR3 region has the DNA TGTGCCAGCAGCGGGACTAGCGGGACCAACTCCTACAATGAGCAGTTCTTC. Its protein product is CASSGTSGTNSYNEQFF.

The V and J genes are TRBV6-6 and TRBJ1-5, with D perhaps TRBD1 (5 bases). The V gene lost 2 bases and the J gene lost 9 bases, with 11 bases spanning the gap. Per the germline V gene, CDR1 is MNHNY and CDR2 is SVGAGI (reference sequence). The CDR3 is 13 amino acids. The DNA for the CDR3 is TGTGCCAGCAGTTACGGGGGGACGGGGCCCCAGCATTTT. Translating gives CASSYGGTGPQHF.

This clone was observed a single time. The rearrangement links TRBV9 to TRBJ2-7; 7 nucleotides line up with TRBD1. This CDR3 spans 16 amino acids. Trimming at V came to 3 bases and at J to 6 bases, leaving 15 bases not matched to a gene. Germline CDR1 and CDR2: SGDLS and YYNGEE. The CDR3 sequence is CASSGGSRQGVVEQYF. CDR3 nucleotide sequence: TGTGCCAGCAGCGGGGGTTCCCGGCAGGGGGTCGTCGAGCAGTACTTC.

The V and J genes are TRBV28 and TRBJ2-7; 7 bases are shared with TRBD2. The trim removed 3 bases at V and 5 bases at J, leaving 7 bases unmatched. The CDR3 runs 14 residues. Germline V lookup: CDR1 MDHEN, CDR2 SYDVKM. CDR3 in DNA: TGTGCCAGCAGTTTTGGCGGGAGTAGGGACGAGCAGTACTTC. Its translation is CASSFGGSRDEQYF.

V and J are TRBV11-2 and TRBJ2-1, with D possibly matching TRBD2 (6 bases). CDR3 size: 15 residues. V was trimmed by 6 bases and J by 0 bases, leaving 12 bases between them. Germline V gene data show CDR1 as SGHAT and CDR2 as FQNNGV. CDR3 region: CASSPSASSYNEQFF. CDR3 sequence (DNA): TGTGCCAGCAGTCCTAGCGCCAGCTCCTACAATGAGCAGTTCTTC.

The chain has TRBV28 and TRBJ1-1; TRBD1 matches at 10 bases. The CDR3 loop spans 15 amino acids. Per germline, CDR1 MDHEN and CDR2 SYDVKM. Trimming at V came to 4 bases and at J to 4 bases, leaving 6 bases not matched to a gene. CDR3 sequence (DNA): TGTGCCAGCAGTTCGGGACAGGGGCGGGCCACTGAAGCTTTCTTT. Translating gives CASSSGQGRATEAFF. The entire variable domain, with the rest obtained from reference TRBV28 and TRBJ1-1, is as follows: DVKVTQSSRYLVKRTGEKVFLECVQDMDHENMFWYRQDPGLGLRLIYFSYDVKMKEKGDIPEGYSVSREKKERFSLILESASTNQTSMYLCASSSGQGRATEAFFGQGTRLTVV.

CDR3 DNA: TGCAGCGTTACATCCGGCCGATCATCAGGCCAACTAGCGGGAGCTTCCTACGAGCAGTACTTC. Its protein is CSVTSGRSSGQLAGASYEQYF. This chain uses TRBV29-1 with TRBJ2-5, with 11 bases matching TRBD2. The tail of the sequence fits TRBJ2-7 better, so the J call may be wrong. Germline loops: CDR1 SQVTM, CDR2 ANQGSEA. The CDR3 loop spans 21 amino acids.

This clone was found a few times. In DNA, the CDR3 is TGTGCCTGGAAATGGGGGTGGCAGGTCAACACTGAAGCTTTCTTT. The encoded protein is CAWKWGWQVNTEAFF. The rearrangement uses TRBV30 and TRBJ1-1, with a possible D match to TRBD1 (5 bases). Trimming removed 4 bases from V and 2 bases from J, with 17 bases in between. Germline V gene data show CDR1 as GTSNPN and CDR2 as SVGIG (reference sequence). The CDR3 is made up of 15 amino acids. Combining the CDR3 with reference TRBV30 and TRBJ1-1 gives the whole variable domain SQTIHQWPATLVQPVGSPLSLECTVEGTSNPNLYWYRQAAGRGLQLLFYSVGIGQISSEVPQNLSASRPQDRQFILSSKKLLLSDSGFYLCAWKWGWQVNTEAFFGQGTRLTVV.

The DNA of the CDR3 is TGTGCCAGCAGTGATAACAGGGACAATGAGCAGTTCTTC. Its translation is CASSDNRDNEQFF. The chain recombines TRBV2 with TRBJ2-1; a possible D gene is TRBD1 (6 bases). This CDR3 is 13 amino acids long. Trimming stripped 3 bases from V and 5 bases from J, with 8 bases between. The germline V gene encodes CDR1 SNHLY and CDR2 FYNNEI.

The V and J genes are TRBV28 and TRBJ2-2, with 11 bases identical to TRBD1. Germline V gene lookup returns CDR1 MDHEN and CDR2 SYDVKM. CDR3 length: 16 amino acids. Unmatched junction bases numbered 8, after V lost 5 bases and J lost 6 bases. CDR3 DNA: TGTGCCAGCAGTACGGGGACAGGGGGGGTTCCCGGGGAGCTGTTTTTT. As protein: CASSTGTGGVPGELFF.

The CDR3 nucleotides are TGCGCCAGCAGCTTCCGACAGGGCCCTGAAGCTTTCTTT. Protein: CASSFRQGPEAFF. The chain links TRBV5-1 to TRBJ1-1; 7 positions agree with TRBD1. Trimming removed 2 bases from V and 6 bases from J; junction bases left unmatched: 4. This CDR3 contains 13 residues. Germline assignment: CDR1 SGHRS and CDR2 YFSETQ.

The chain carries TRBV6-1 and TRBJ1-5, with D perhaps matching TRBD1 (5 bases). The V gene lost 8 bases and the J gene lost 1 base, with 15 bases spanning the gap. There are 15 residues in the CDR3. Germline assignment: CDR1 MNHNS and CDR2 SASEGT. Here the CDR3 reads CASRWGSDSNQPQHF. The DNA for the CDR3 is TGTGCCAGCCGCTGGGGGAGTGACAGCAATCAGCCCCAGCATTTT.

The rearrangement joins TRBV7-3 to TRBJ2-3, with TRBD2 as a possible D gene (6 bases). Germline CDR1 SGHTA, CDR2 FQGTGA. Trimming cost V 1 base and J 3 bases, with 11 bases left between them. The CDR3 loop spans 15 amino acids. The CDR3 protein is CASSLKGGATDTQYF. The CDR3 nucleotides are TGTGCCAGCAGCTTAAAGGGCGGGGCGACAGATACGCAGTATTTT.

This chain joins TRBV6-5 and TRBJ1-5; D is perhaps TRBD1 (6 bases). Trimming took 5 bases from V and 7 from J, leaving 18 bases between them. Per germline, CDR1 MNHEY and CDR2 SVGAGI. The CDR3 covers 15 residues. The CDR3 here is CASSITWGGQQPQHF. DNA for the CDR3: TGTGCCAGCAGTATTACATGGGGGGGCCAACAGCCCCAGCATTTT.

The rearrangement links TRBV6-6 to TRBJ1-2; possible D gene TRBD1, 6 bases. With 7 bases removed from V and 0 bases from J, the gap between germline ends came to 15 bases. This CDR3 region has 15 residues. Germline loops: CDR1 MNHNY, CDR2 SVGAGI (reference sequence). CDR3 DNA sequence: TGTGCCAGCACACGGGGGCACGGACCTAACTATGGCTACACCTTC. It encodes CASTRGHGPNYGYTF.

On this clone: The same CDR3 is also encoded by other DNA sequences in this sample. This rearrangement joins TRBV5-1 to TRBJ2-5; TRBD2 might be the D (5 bases). Between the trimmed V and J ends, which lost 4 bases and 3 bases, there was a span of 10 bases. The CDR3 spans 13 residues. CDR1 is SGHRS and CDR2 is YFSETQ in the germline V gene. This CDR3 reads CASSRGGEETQYF. CDR3 nucleotides: TGCGCCAGCAGCCGGGGTGGGGAAGAGACCCAGTACTTC.

CDR3 region: CASSYTPSLPSQYF. As DNA, the CDR3 is TGTGCCAGCAGTTACACCCCGAGTCTTCCTTCGCAGTATTTT. The chain employs TRBV6-5 and TRBJ2-3, with no clear D. The germline V gene has CDR1 MNHEY and CDR2 SVGAGI. The CDR3 consists of 14 residues. V was pared by 2 bases and J by 10 bases, with 16 bases between.

This rearrangement joins TRBV9 to TRBJ2-2; no definite D call. Germline V gene lookup returns CDR1 SGDLS and CDR2 YYNGEE. Trimming removed 4 bases at V and 4 bases at J, with 17 bases between. CDR3 length equals 16 residues. CDR3 amino acids: CASSPRPLVGTGELFF. The CDR3 nucleotides are TGTGCCAGCAGCCCCCGACCCCTTGTAGGCACCGGGGAGCTGTTTTTT.

The rearrangement uses TRBV16 and TRBJ1-1; no clear D gene. The CDR3 covers 15 residues. From germline, CDR1 is KGHSY and CDR2 FQNENV. Trimming shortened V by 0 bases and J by 4 bases, and 12 bases separated the two germline ends. The CDR3 region is CASSQSRVPGTEAFF. CDR3 DNA sequence: TGTGCCAGCAGCCAATCACGGGTCCCTGGCACTGAAGCTTTCTTT.

The chain recombines TRBV7-2 with TRBJ2-1, with TRBD1 as a possible D gene (6 bases). Germline V CDR1 and CDR2: SGHTA, FQGNSA. V lost 8 bases, J lost 1 base, and 12 bases lay in between. The CDR3 has 14 amino acids. The CDR3 loop is CASVIGGSYNEQFF. CDR3 DNA sequence: TGTGCCAGCGTCATAGGGGGATCCTACAATGAGCAGTTCTTC.